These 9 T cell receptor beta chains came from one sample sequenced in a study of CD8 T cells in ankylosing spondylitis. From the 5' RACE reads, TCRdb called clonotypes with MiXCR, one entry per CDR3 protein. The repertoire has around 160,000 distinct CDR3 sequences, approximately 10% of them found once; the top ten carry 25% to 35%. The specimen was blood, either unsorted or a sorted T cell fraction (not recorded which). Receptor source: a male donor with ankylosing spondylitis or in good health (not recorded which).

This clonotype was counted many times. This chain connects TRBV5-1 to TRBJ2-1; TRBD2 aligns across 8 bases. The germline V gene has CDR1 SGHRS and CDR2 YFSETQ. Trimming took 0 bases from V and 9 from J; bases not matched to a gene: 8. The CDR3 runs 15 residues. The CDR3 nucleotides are TGCGCCAGCAGCTTGGACCAAGCGGGAGCCAGTGAGCAGTTCTTC. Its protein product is CASSLDQAGASEQFF. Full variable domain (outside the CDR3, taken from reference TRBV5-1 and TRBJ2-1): KAGVTQTPRYLIKTRGQQVTLSCSPISGHRSVSWYQQTPGQGLQFLFEYFSETQRNKGNFPGRFSGRQFSNSRSEMNVSTLELGDSALYLCASSLDQAGASEQFFGPGTRLTVL.

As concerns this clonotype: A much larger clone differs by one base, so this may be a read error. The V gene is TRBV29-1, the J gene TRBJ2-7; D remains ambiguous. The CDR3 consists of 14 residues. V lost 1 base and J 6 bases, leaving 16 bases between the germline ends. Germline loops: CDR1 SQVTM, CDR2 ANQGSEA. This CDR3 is CSVEGRPTHTEQYF. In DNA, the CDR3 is TGCAGCGTTGAAGGCCGGCCGACACACACCGAGCAGTACTTC.

CDR3 DNA sequence: TGTGCCAGTACCGAGACCAGGACAGGTGTGTTCAATCAGCCCCAGCATTTT. Translated, it gives CASTETRTGVFNQPQHF. This rearrangement joins TRBV19 to TRBJ1-5, with 7 nucleotides matching TRBD1. Per germline, CDR1 LNHDA and CDR2 SQIVND (reference sequence). The CDR3 has 17 residues. V dropped 7 bases and J dropped 3; count of bases not matched to a gene: 15.

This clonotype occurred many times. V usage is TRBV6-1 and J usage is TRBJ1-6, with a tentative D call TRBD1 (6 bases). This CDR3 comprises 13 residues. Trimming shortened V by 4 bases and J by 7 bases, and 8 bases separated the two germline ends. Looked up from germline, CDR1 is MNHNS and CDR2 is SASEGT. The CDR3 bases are TGTGCCAGCAGTGGTGACAGGAATTCACCCCTCCACTTT. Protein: CASSGDRNSPLHF.

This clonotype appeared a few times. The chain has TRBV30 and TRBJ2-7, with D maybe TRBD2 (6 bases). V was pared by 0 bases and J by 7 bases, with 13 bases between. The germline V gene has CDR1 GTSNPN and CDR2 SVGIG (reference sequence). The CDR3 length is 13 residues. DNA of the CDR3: TGTGCCTGGAGTGTTCAGCGGGCCGGAGAGCAGTACTTC. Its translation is CAWSVQRAGEQYF.

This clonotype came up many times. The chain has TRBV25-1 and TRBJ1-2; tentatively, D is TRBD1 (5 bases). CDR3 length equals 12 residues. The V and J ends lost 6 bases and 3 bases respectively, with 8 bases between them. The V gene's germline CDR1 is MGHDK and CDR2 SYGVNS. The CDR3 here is CASRGGDYGYTF. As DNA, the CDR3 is TGTGCCAGCAGGGGGGGTGACTATGGCTACACCTTC.

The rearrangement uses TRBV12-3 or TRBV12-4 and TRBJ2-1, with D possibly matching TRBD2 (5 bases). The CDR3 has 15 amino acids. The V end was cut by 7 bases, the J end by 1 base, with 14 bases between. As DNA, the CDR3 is TGTGCCAGCATCTCCTCAAGCGGTTCCTACAATGAGCAGTTCTTC. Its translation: CASISSSGSYNEQFF.

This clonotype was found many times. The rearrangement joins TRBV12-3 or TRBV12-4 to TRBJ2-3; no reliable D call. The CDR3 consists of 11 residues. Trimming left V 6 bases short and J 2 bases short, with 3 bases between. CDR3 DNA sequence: TGTGCCAGCAGCTACACAGATACGCAGTATTTT. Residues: CASSYTDTQYF.

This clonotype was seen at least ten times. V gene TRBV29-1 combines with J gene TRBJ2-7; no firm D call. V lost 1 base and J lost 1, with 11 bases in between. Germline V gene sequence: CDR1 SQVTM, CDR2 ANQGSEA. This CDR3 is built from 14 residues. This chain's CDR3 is CSVEAHGGSYEQYF. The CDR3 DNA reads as TGCAGCGTTGAAGCACACGGTGGGTCCTACGAGCAGTACTTC.